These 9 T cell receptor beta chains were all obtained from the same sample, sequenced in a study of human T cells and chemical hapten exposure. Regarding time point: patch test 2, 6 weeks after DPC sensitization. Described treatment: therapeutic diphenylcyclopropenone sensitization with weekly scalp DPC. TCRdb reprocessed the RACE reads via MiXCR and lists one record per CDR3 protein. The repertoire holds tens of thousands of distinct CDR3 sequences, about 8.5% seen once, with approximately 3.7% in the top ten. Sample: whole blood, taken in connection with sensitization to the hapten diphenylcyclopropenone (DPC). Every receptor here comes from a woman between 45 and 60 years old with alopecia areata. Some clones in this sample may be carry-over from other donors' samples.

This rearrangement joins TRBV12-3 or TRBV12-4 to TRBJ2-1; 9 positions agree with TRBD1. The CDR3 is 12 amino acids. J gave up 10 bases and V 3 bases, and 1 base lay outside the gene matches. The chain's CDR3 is CASSLTGGEQFF. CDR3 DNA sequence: TGTGCCAGCAGTTTGACAGGGGGGGAGCAGTTCTTC.

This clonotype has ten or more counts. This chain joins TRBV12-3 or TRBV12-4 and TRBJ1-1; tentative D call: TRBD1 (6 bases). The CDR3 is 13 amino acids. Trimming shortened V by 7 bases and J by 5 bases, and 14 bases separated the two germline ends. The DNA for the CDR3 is TGTGCCAGCACCCCGGGGGGCGTAACTGAAGCTTTCTTT. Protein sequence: CASTPGGVTEAFF.

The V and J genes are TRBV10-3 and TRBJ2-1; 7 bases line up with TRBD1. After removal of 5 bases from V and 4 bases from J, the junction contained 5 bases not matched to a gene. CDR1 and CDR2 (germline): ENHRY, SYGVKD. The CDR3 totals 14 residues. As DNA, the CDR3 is TGTGCCATCAGTCCCCGGGACAGATACAATGAGCAGTTCTTC. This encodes CAISPRDRYNEQFF.

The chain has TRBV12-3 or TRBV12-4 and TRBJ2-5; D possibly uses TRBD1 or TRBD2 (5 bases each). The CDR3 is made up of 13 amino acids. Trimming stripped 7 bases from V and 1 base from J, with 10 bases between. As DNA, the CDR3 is TGTGCCAGCATGAGGGGCTTCCAAGAGACCCAGTACTTC. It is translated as CASMRGFQETQYF.

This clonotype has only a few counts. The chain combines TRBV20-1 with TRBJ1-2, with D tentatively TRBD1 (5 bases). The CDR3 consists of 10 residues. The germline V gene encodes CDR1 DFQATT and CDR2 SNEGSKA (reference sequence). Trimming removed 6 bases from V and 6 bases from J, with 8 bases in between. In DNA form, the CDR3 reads TGCAGTGCGTCGGGACATGGCTACACCTTC. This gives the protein CSASGHGYTF.

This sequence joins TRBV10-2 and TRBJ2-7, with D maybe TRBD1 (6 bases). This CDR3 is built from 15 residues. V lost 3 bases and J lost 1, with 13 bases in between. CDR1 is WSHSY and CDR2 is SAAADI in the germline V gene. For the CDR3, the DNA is TGCGCCAGCAGTGAAGGAACAGGGTCGTCCTACGAGCAGTACTTC. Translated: CASSEGTGSSYEQYF.

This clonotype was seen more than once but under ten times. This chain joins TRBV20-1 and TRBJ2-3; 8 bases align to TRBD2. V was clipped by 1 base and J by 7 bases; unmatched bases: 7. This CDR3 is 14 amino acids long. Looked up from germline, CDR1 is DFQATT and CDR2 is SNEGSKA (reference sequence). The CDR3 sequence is CSARGGSGDHTQYF. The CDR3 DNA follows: TGCAGTGCTAGAGGGGGTAGCGGGGACCATACGCAGTATTTT.

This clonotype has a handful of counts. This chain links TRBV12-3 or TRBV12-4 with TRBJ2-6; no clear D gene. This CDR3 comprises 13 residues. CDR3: CASWHSGANVLTF. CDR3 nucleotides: TGTGCTTCCTGGCACTCTGGGGCCAACGTCCTGACTTTC.

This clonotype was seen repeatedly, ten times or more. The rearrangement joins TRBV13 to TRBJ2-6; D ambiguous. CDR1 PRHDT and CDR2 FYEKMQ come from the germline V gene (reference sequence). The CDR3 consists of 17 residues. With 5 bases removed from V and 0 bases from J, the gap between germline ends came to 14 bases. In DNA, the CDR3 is TGTGCCAGCAGCCACGGAACACTGGTCTCTGGGGCCAACGTCCTGACTTTC. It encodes CASSHGTLVSGANVLTF. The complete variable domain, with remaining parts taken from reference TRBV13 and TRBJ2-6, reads AAGVIQSPRHLIKEKRETATLKCYPIPRHDTVYWYQQGPGQDPQFLISFYEKMQSDKGSIPDRFSAQQFSDYHSELNMSSLELGDSALYFCASSHGTLVSGANVLTFGAGSRLTVL.